The 7 T cell receptor beta chains in this list originate from one sample, sequenced in a study of neurological immune-mediated disorders. MiXCR, run by TCRdb on the 5' RACE reads, gives a single entry per CDR3 protein. The sample lists 77,000 or so distinct CDR3 sequences; under 10% were seen once. Sequenced material: PBMCs. These receptors all come from a man aged 45-65 years in good health.

This clonotype appeared many times. The chain employs TRBV5-1 and TRBJ2-7; TRBD1 matches 12 bases. V lost 4 bases, J lost 2 bases, and 4 bases stayed unmatched. In germline, CDR1 is SGHRS, CDR2 YFSETQ. This CDR3 is 15 amino acids long. The CDR3 is CASSPGTGGPYEQYF. For the CDR3, the DNA is TGCGCCAGCAGCCCCGGGACAGGGGGCCCCTACGAGCAGTACTTC.

This clonotype was seen many times. The chain is built from TRBV20-1 and TRBJ2-2, with D unclear. V was shortened by 6 bases and J by 5 bases, with 7 bases between the two germline ends. The CDR3 loop spans 11 amino acids. The V gene's germline CDR1 is DFQATT and CDR2 SNEGSKA (reference sequence). CDR3 loop: CSALVTGELFF. In DNA form, the CDR3 reads TGCAGTGCCCTGGTTACCGGGGAGCTGTTTTTT.

This clonotype was seen repeatedly, ten times or more. The CDR3 coding sequence is TGCAGTGCTCCAACCCCGGCTAGCGGGCCTTACCAAGAGACCCAGTACTTC. Translation gives CSAPTPASGPYQETQYF. The chain is built from TRBV20-1 and TRBJ2-5, with 8 bases lining up with TRBD2. This CDR3 region has 17 residues. Germline assignment: CDR1 DFQATT and CDR2 SNEGSKA (reference sequence). V shed 5 bases and J 0 bases; nucleotides not matched to a gene: 14.

This clonotype was seen at least ten times. The chain joins TRBV20-1 to TRBJ2-1; 8 positions agree with TRBD2. Germline V gene sequence: CDR1 DFQATT, CDR2 SNEGSKA (reference sequence). The CDR3 is 12 amino acids. V lost 7 bases to trimming and J lost 8 bases; unmatched junction nucleotides: 7. The CDR3: CSVREGQDEQFF. CDR3 sequence (DNA): TGCAGTGTTCGGGAGGGCCAGGATGAGCAGTTCTTC.

The table lists this clonotype with many counts. V and J are TRBV5-1 and TRBJ2-1, with D tentatively TRBD2 (6 bases). The CDR3 is 15 amino acids. Trimming took off 6 bases at V and 0 bases at J, with 13 bases between the two ends. Germline-derived CDR1 and CDR2 are SGHRS and YFSETQ. The CDR3 loop reads CASNLGGTSYNEQFF. The CDR3 DNA is TGCGCCAGCAACCTCGGAGGGACCTCCTACAATGAGCAGTTCTTC.

Many counts were recorded for this clonotype. The chain links TRBV7-2 to TRBJ2-1, with a weak D call TRBD1 (6 bases). The germline V gene has CDR1 SGHTA and CDR2 FQGNSA. The V gene lost 5 bases and the J gene lost 3 bases, with 11 bases spanning the gap. The CDR3 has 14 amino acids. The CDR3: CASSAGQSYNEQFF. The CDR3 DNA reads as TGTGCCAGCAGCGCCGGACAGAGCTACAATGAGCAGTTCTTC. Based on the CDR3 plus reference TRBV7-2 and TRBJ2-1, the full variable domain is GAGVSQSPSNKVTEKGKDVELRCDPISGHTALYWYRQSLGQGLEFLIYFQGNSAPDKSGLPSDRFSAERTGGSVSTLTIQRTQQEDSAVYLCASSAGQSYNEQFFGPGTRLTVL.

The table lists this clonotype with many counts. The rearrangement links TRBV4-1 to TRBJ2-3; 9 bases line up with TRBD2. CDR3 length equals 18 residues. Germline values: CDR1 MGHRA, CDR2 YSYEKL. V trimming: 2 bases; J trimming: 2 bases; junction bases outside the gene matches: 11. The CDR3 bases are TGCGCCAGCAGCCAAAATAGGGCGGGAGGGCCAAACACAGATACGCAGTATTTT. Translated, it gives CASSQNRAGGPNTDTQYF.